The T cell receptor beta chain described here comes from a study of blood T cell repertoires in COVID-19. In the study overall: The cDNA or gDNA used as material had been derived from T cells, B-cell-depleted T cells, or PBMCs.

The CDR3 extends over 15 amino acids. In germline, CDR1 is SGHRS, CDR2 YFSETQ. Trimming stripped 0 bases from V and 0 bases from J, with 8 bases between. Across fewer than 25 US areas, participants ranged in age from roughly 18 to 95 years. Measured with immunoSEQ multiplex PCR; TCRdb has only the in-frame clones, and not every one. The sample lists about 130,000 clones; around 88% were seen once. The receptor was isolated from a woman between 50 and 59 years old who had recovered from COVID-19. The chain is built from TRBV5-1 and TRBJ2-3; D uncertain. The sequenced sample consisted of PBMCs or T cells enriched from blood (not recorded which). Here the CDR3 reads CASSLGLVSTDTQYF. In DNA, the CDR3 is TGCGCCAGCAGCTTGGGTCTAGTCAGCACAGATACGCAGTATTTT.